What follows describes a single TCR beta chain. The assay was immunoSEQ multiplex PCR, and TCRdb's table has in-frame clones only and misses some. The data hold roughly 120,000 clones, with 85% to 90% observed a single time. The data were obtained in a study of OX40 agonist ivuxolimab in advanced cancers. CDR3 length: 15 residues. CDR1 and CDR2 from the germline V gene are ENHRY and SYGVKD. V dropped 10 bases and J dropped 3; count of bases not matched to a gene: 14. Sequencing used CD4+ or CD8+ T cells sorted from blood, obtained in a trial of the OX40 agonist ivuxolimab. The sequence was obtained from an adult with an advanced solid tumor such as melanoma, head and neck, liver or kidney cancer. The chain joins TRBV10-3 to TRBJ2-7; 8 positions agree with TRBD1. The CDR3 here is CASRPTGDRDYEQYF. The CDR3 region has the DNA TGTGCCAGCCGCCCGACAGGGGATCGAGACTACGAGCAGTACTTC.